These T cell receptor beta chains were read from a single sample in a study of beta chain features in type 1 diabetes. Only in-frame clones appear in the TCRdb table, and some are missing; sequencing was by immunoSEQ multiplex PCR. The table shows nearly 700,000 clones, with about an eighth occurring only once. Sequencing input: naive CD4+ T cells from blood. The receptor set was obtained from a man aged 18 to 30 with type 1 diabetes. CDR3s include the opening cysteine and the closing phenylalanine or tryptophan. A D gene is named only where the DNA matches it firmly.

D gene	V gene	J gene	CDR3 protein
NA	TRBV7-2	TRBJ2-5	CASSPGWGGQYF
TRBD1	TRBV6-6	TRBJ2-7	CASSDRDRAMGYF
NA	TRBV9	TRBJ2-1	CASSPHLYNEQFF
NA	TRBV30	TRBJ2-5	CAWSGGTIETQYF
NA	TRBV6-1	TRBJ1-1	CASSDERQAGTNTEAFF
NA	TRBV6-1	TRBJ2-6	CASSDSGANVLTF
TRBD1	TRBV25-1	TRBJ2-7	CASSKSWTGPSSYEQYF
NA	TRBV6-1	TRBJ1-1	CASKVSQGTEAFF
TRBD1	TRBV19	TRBJ1-6	CASSSPDRGYNSPLHF
NA	TRBV29-1	TRBJ1-1	CSVDTGEGTEAFF
NA	TRBV13	TRBJ1-6	CASSLTRYNSPLHF
TRBD2	TRBV9	TRBJ2-3	CASSLAETTDTQYF
NA	TRBV25-1	TRBJ1-4	CASKEGGQLEKLFF
NA	TRBV14	TRBJ1-1	CASSQENSYRAFF
NA	TRBV28	TRBJ2-6	CASSFPTQGGANVLTF
TRBD2	TRBV9	TRBJ2-7	CASSVGLAGTYYEQYF
NA	TRBV6-1	TRBJ1-1	CASSDQRNTEAFF
TRBD2	TRBV29-1	TRBJ2-3	CSVGRGGFTDTQYF
NA	TRBV27	TRBJ1-4	CASSGGPSTNEKLFF
TRBD2	TRBV30	TRBJ2-1	CAWTSGGPYNEQFF
NA	TRBV7-7	TRBJ2-5	CASTPGGLETQYF
NA	TRBV11-2	TRBJ2-7	CASSLRRSQPYEQYF
NA	TRBV7-3	TRBJ2-1	CASSPGLNSNEQFF
TRBD2	TRBV6-1	TRBJ2-2	CASTWAGVDTGELFF
NA	TRBV4-1	TRBJ2-2	CASSHGQGWAGELFF
NA	TRBV5-1	TRBJ2-5	CASSESGTSQETQYF
NA	TRBV9	TRBJ2-6	CASRDISGANVLTF
TRBD1	TRBV29-1	TRBJ1-2	CSVEDRDRGYYGYTF
NA	TRBV7-2	TRBJ1-1	CASSLPPNGAEAFF
NA	TRBV30	TRBJ2-6	CAWSLDLSGANVLTF
TRBD1	TRBV27	TRBJ1-2	CASSIRGARGTGYTF